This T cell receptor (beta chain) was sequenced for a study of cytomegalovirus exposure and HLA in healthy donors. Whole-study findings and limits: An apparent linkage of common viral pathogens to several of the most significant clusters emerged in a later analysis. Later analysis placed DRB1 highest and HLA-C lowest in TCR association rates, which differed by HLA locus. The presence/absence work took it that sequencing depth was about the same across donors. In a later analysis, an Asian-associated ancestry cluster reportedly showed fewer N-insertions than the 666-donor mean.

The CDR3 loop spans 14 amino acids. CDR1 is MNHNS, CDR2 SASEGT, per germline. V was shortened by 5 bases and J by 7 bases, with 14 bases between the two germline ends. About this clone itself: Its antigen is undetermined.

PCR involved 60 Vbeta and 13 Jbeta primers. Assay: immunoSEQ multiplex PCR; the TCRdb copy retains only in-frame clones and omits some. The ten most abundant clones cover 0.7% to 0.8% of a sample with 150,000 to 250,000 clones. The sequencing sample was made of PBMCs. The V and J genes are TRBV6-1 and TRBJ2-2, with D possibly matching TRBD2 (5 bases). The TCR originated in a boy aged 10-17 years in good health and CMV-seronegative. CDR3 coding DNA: TGTGCCAGCAGTTATTCTAAGGCGGGCGGGGAGCTGTTTTTT. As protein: CASSYSKAGGELFF.